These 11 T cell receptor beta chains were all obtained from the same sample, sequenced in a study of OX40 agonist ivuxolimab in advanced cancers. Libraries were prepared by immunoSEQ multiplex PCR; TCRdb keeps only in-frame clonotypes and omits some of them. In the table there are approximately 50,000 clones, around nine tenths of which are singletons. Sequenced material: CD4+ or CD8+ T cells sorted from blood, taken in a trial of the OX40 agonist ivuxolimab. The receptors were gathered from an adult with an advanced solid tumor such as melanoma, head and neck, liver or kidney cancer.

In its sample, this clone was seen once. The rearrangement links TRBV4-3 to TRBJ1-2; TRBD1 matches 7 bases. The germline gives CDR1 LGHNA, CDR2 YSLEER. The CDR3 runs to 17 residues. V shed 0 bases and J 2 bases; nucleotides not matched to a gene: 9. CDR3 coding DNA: TGCGCCAGCAGCCAAGATCTATCGGGACAGAGGAACTATGGCTACACCTTC. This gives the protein CASSQDLSGQRNYGYTF.

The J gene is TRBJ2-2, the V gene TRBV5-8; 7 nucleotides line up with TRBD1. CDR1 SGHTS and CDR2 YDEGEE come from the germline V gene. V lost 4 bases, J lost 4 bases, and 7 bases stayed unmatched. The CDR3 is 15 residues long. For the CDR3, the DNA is TGTGCCAGCAGCCTTCGACAGGGCATCACCGGGGAGCTGTTTTTT. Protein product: CASSLRQGITGELFF.

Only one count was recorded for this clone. The CDR3 reads CASSPWGQGATETQYF. Here the CDR3 DNA reads TGTGCCAGCAGTCCCTGGGGACAGGGCGCGACGGAGACCCAGTACTTC. The chain couples TRBV27 to TRBJ2-5, with 9 bases fitting TRBD1. CDR1 and CDR2 from the germline V gene are MNHEY and SMNVEV (reference sequence). V was clipped by 5 bases and J by 5 bases; unmatched bases: 12. The CDR3 length is 16 residues.

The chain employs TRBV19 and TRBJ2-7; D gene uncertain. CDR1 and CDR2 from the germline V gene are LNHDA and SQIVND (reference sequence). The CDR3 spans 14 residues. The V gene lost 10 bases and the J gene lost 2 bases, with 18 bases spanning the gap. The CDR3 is CATATALGPYEQYF. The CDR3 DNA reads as TGTGCCACCGCGACGGCGTTAGGTCCCTACGAGCAGTACTTC.

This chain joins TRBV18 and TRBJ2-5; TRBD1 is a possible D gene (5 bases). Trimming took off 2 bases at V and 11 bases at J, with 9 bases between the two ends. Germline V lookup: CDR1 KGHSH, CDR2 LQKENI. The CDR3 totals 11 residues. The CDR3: CASSPGAEQYF. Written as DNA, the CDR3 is TGTGCCAGCTCACCAGGGGCGGAGCAGTACTTC.

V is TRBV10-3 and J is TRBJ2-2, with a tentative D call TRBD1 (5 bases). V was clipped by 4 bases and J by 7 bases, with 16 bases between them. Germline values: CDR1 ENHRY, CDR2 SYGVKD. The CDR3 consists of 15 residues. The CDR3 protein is CAISADSGIFGELFF. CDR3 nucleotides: TGTGCCATCAGTGCAGACTCAGGGATTTTCGGGGAGCTGTTTTTT.

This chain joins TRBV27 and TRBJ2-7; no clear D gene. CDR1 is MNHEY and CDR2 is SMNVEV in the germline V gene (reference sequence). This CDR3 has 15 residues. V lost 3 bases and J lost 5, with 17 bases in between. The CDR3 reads CASSLFVSGVHEQYF. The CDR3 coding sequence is TGTGCCAGCAGTTTGTTTGTGTCTGGGGTCCACGAGCAGTACTTC.

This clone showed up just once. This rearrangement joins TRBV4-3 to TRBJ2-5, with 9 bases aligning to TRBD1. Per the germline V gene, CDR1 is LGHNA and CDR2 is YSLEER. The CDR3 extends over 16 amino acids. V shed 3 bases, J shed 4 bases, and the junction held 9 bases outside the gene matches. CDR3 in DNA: TGCGCCAGCAGCCAGACGTTGGGGACAGGGCGAGAGACCCAGTACTTC. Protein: CASSQTLGTGRETQYF.

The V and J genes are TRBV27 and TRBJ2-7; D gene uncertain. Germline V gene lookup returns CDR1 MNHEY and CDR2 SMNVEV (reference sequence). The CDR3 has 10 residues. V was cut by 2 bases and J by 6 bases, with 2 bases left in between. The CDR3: CASSLTEQYF. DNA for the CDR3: TGTGCCAGCAGTTTAACCGAGCAGTACTTC.

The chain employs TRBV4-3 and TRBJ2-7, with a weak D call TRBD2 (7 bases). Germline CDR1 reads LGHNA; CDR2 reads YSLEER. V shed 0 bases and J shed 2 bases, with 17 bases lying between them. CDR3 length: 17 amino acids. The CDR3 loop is CASSQDLDEGGPYEQYF. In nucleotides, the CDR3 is TGCGCCAGCAGCCAAGATTTGGACGAGGGGGGGCCCTACGAGCAGTACTTC.

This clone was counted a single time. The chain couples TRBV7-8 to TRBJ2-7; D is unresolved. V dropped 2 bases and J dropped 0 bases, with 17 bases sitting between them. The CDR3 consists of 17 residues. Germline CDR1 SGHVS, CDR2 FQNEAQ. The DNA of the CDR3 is TGTGCCAGCAGCTTACCCGGCTCGGGCCTCCCCTCCTACGAGCAGTACTTC. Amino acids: CASSLPGSGLPSYEQYF.